These 22 T cell receptor beta chains were sequenced from one sample in a study of blood T cells in healthy people across ages (dated by TCRdb to between 2014 and 2016). Library method: 5' RACE. A second 7 to 11 cycle PCR used a sample-barcoded 5' primer and a J-beta primer mix. Using fastp trimming at Q25 and MiXCR clonotype assembly, TCRdb reanalyzed the public sequencing data and kept in-frame beta chains. Rows with one shared CDR3 protein collapse into an entry with the most common genes and DNA. Recorded for this sample are approximately 2,000,000 distinct CDR3 sequences; approximately 39% of them occurred a single time. About 23% of the sample is taken by the ten largest. The sample consisted of blood. Receptors originate from a human donor in good health.

This clonotype has ten or more counts. Sequence at one end of the junction differs from germline and may be a read error. Written as DNA, the CDR3 is TGTGCCAGCAGCCTGACAGGAGACGAGCAGTACTTC. Protein product: CASSLTGDEQYF. The chain joins TRBV5-1 to TRBJ2-7; TRBD1 is a possible D gene (6 bases). This CDR3 comprises 12 residues. CDR1 is SGHRS, CDR2 YFSETQ, per germline.

The rearrangement uses TRBV4-3 and TRBJ1-1; D is unresolved. This CDR3 is 17 amino acids long. V shed 1 base and J shed 0 bases, with 15 bases lying between them. Germline-derived CDR1 and CDR2 are LGHNA and YSLEER. The CDR3 nucleotides read TGCGCCAGCAGCCAAGTAGGATGGTTGAGAGTGAACACTGAAGCTTTCTTT. It translates to CASSQVGWLRVNTEAFF.

The chain is built from TRBV12-3 or TRBV12-4 and TRBJ2-3, with D unclear. The CDR3 covers 14 residues. Trimming cost V 4 bases and J 5 bases, with 13 bases left between them. CDR3 protein: CASSSTPGEDTQYF. DNA for the CDR3: TGTGCCAGCAGTTCGACGCCCGGAGAAGATACGCAGTATTTT.

The chain couples TRBV6-2 or TRBV6-3 to TRBJ2-1, with a tentative D call TRBD1 (6 bases). V lost 1 base, J lost 9 bases, and 10 bases lay in between. This CDR3 is built from 13 residues. Germline lookup yields CDR1 MNHEY and CDR2 SVGEGT. The CDR3 nucleotides read TGTGCCAGCAGTTACTTTGGGGACATTGAGCAGTTCTTC. It specifies CASSYFGDIEQFF.

The V call is TRBV4-3, the J call TRBJ2-7, with 7 bases aligning to TRBD2. The CDR3 extends over 17 amino acids. Trimming took 1 base from V and 3 from J; bases not matched to a gene: 12. Germline V gene lookup returns CDR1 LGHNA and CDR2 YSLEER. DNA for the CDR3: TGCGCCAGCAGCCAAGGGATAGGGGCGGGGGATAACTACGAGCAGTACTTC. Protein: CASSQGIGAGDNYEQYF.

This clonotype has only a few counts. V gene TRBV9 combines with J gene TRBJ1-2; the D is unclear. CDR3 length equals 15 residues. Between the trimmed V and J ends, which lost 4 bases and 2 bases, there was a span of 15 bases. Germline CDR1 SGDLS, CDR2 YYNGEE. For the CDR3, the DNA is TGTGCCAGCAGCCCGTACACACCTGGGAACTATGGCTACACCTTC. This encodes CASSPYTPGNYGYTF.

The V gene is TRBV29-1, the J gene TRBJ2-1, with TRBD2 as a possible D gene (6 bases). CDR1 and CDR2 from the germline V gene are SQVTM and ANQGSEA. The V end lost 7 bases, the J end lost 8 bases, and 15 bases lay between the germline ends. This CDR3 is 12 amino acids long. CDR3 DNA sequence: TGCAGCGCCCGGGGGACCGTCGATGAGCAGTTCTTC. It is translated as CSARGTVDEQFF.

This clonotype was seen a single time. The CDR3 loop is CASSLSYREPQHF. The DNA of the CDR3 is TGTGCCAGCAGCTTATCATACAGGGAGCCCCAGCATTTT. The chain carries TRBV7-9 and TRBJ1-5, with D possibly being TRBD1 (6 bases). CDR1 and CDR2 from the germline V gene are SEHNR and FQNEAQ (reference sequence). This CDR3 comprises 13 residues. The germline V and J ends were trimmed by 2 bases and 8 bases, with 10 bases remaining between them.

As to this clonotype: Compared with germline, one end of the junction differs, possibly owing to a read error. The rearrangement joins TRBV12-3 or TRBV12-4 to TRBJ2-7, with 7 nucleotides matching TRBD1. CDR3 length equals 12 residues. The CDR3 sequence: CASSSTGDDQYF. CDR3 nucleotides: TGTGCCAGCAGTAGCACAGGGGACGACCAGTACTTC.

The chain employs TRBV20-1 and TRBJ2-1; D call uncertain. Trimming stripped 6 bases from V and 0 bases from J, with 6 bases between. Germline V gives CDR1 DFQATT, CDR2 SNEGSKA (reference sequence). The CDR3 totals 12 residues. CDR3 bases: TGCAGTGCCAGACACTCCTACAATGAGCAGTTCTTC. Translated, it gives CSARHSYNEQFF.

The chain links TRBV4-3 to TRBJ1-6, with a tentative D call TRBD1 (5 bases). V lost 1 base and J lost 9, with 10 bases in between. CDR3 length: 14 residues. CDR1 and CDR2 from the germline V gene are LGHNA and YSLEER. The CDR3 DNA follows: TGCGCCAGCAGCCAAGGGGGGTTTAGTTCACCCCTCCACTTT. Amino acid sequence: CASSQGGFSSPLHF.

This clonotype was found a few times. The gene calls are TRBV4-1 and TRBJ2-6; 8 bases fit TRBD2. Trimming cost V 5 bases and J 0 bases; bases outside gene matches: 6. The CDR3 consists of 17 residues. Germline V gives CDR1 MGHRA, CDR2 YSYEKL. The CDR3 here is CASSYSGVNSGANVLTF. CDR3 coding DNA: TGCGCCAGCAGCTATAGCGGGGTAAACTCTGGGGCCAACGTCCTGACTTTC.

This clonotype has more than one count but fewer than ten. The chain employs TRBV13 and TRBJ2-4; 13 nucleotides agree with TRBD2. The J call is in doubt because the DNA end fits TRBJ2-7 better. The CDR3 runs to 15 residues. CDR1 is PRHDT, CDR2 FYEKMQ, per germline (reference sequence). DNA for the CDR3: TGTGCCAGCAGCTTAGAAACTAGCGGGGGGGACGAGCAGTACTTC. Translated, it gives CASSLETSGGDEQYF.

J is TRBJ2-3 and V is TRBV10-3; TRBD2 matches at 15 bases. This CDR3 has 19 amino acids. The V segment lost 4 bases and the J segment 10 bases; nucleotides outside the gene matches: 18. CDR1 and CDR2 from the germline V gene are ENHRY and SYGVKD. The CDR3 DNA follows: TGTGCCATCAGTGGAAGGGGACTAGCGGGGGGTCAAGCCACCGGCCCGCAGTATTTT. It is translated as CAISGRGLAGGQATGPQYF.

For this clonotype: The junction shows a germline mismatch at one end, possibly a read error. The chain has TRBV6-5 and TRBJ1-4; unclear D gene. Germline V gene sequence: CDR1 MNHEY, CDR2 SVGAGI. The CDR3 loop spans 16 amino acids. The chain's CDR3 is CASSPRVAPTNDKLFF. Written as DNA, the CDR3 is TGTGCCAGCAGCCCCCGAGTTGCTCCTACTAATGATAAACTGTTTTTT.

This clonotype was seen more than once but under ten times. The CDR3 here is CASSRTGFSYEQYF. The CDR3 bases are TGCGCCAGCAGCCGGACAGGGTTCTCCTACGAGCAGTACTTC. The rearrangement uses TRBV5-1 and TRBJ2-7, with 8 positions matching TRBD1. V dropped 4 bases and J dropped 0; count of bases not matched to a gene: 3. The CDR3 has 14 amino acids. Per germline, CDR1 SGHRS and CDR2 YFSETQ.

The genes are TRBV7-9 and TRBJ1-2, with D perhaps matching TRBD1 (5 bases). V shed 5 bases and J shed 5 bases, with 9 bases lying between them. The germline V gene has CDR1 SEHNR and CDR2 FQNEAQ (reference sequence). The CDR3 runs to 12 residues. CDR3 protein: CASSGEGYGYTF. The CDR3 nucleotides are TGTGCCAGCAGCGGGGAGGGGTATGGCTACACCTTC.

The chain uses TRBV2 and TRBJ2-1; 8 nucleotides agree with TRBD1. This CDR3 comprises 16 residues. With 6 bases clipped from V and 5 bases from J, the junction kept 12 bases outside the gene matches. Germline V gene lookup returns CDR1 SNHLY and CDR2 FYNNEI. As DNA, the CDR3 is TGTGCCAGCAGAGCTCGATACAGGACAGGGAACAATGAGCAGTTCTTC. This gives the protein CASRARYRTGNNEQFF. The whole variable domain, filled in from reference TRBV2 and TRBJ2-1, reads EPEVTQTPSHQVTQMGQEVILRCVPISNHLYFYWYRQILGQKVEFLVSFYNNEISEKSEIFDDQFSVERPDGSNFTLKIRSTKLEDSAMYFCASRARYRTGNNEQFFGPGTRLTVL.

This clonotype was recorded a few times. This sequence joins TRBV25-1 and TRBJ1-6; D is unclear. Trimming took 4 bases from V and 2 from J, leaving 6 bases between them. The CDR3 is 14 amino acids. Germline CDR1 reads MGHDK; CDR2 reads SYGVNS. CDR3 sequence (DNA): TGTGCCAGCAGTGGGGCGACCTATAATTCACCCCTCCACTTT. This encodes CASSGATYNSPLHF.

The rearrangement joins TRBV20-1 to TRBJ2-7; D not resolved. The CDR3 is 14 residues long. V dropped 1 base and J dropped 1 base, with 11 bases sitting between them. Germline V gives CDR1 DFQATT, CDR2 SNEGSKA (reference sequence). CDR3 loop: CSARGWAESYEQYF. CDR3 bases: TGCAGTGCTAGAGGTTGGGCTGAATCCTACGAGCAGTACTTC.

Concerning this clonotype itself: The junction departs from germline at one end; a sequencing error may be responsible. The chain's CDR3 is CSARAPGTGTDTQYF. CDR3 sequence (DNA): TGTAGTGCTAGAGCCCCCGGGACAGGGACAGATACGCAGTATTTT. This chain joins TRBV20-1 and TRBJ2-3; TRBD1 aligns across 9 bases. The CDR3 runs 15 residues. Germline values: CDR1 DFQATT, CDR2 SNEGSKA (reference sequence).

Turning to this clonotype: No conserved phenylalanine or tryptophan ends this CDR3, so it is likely a read error. The chain employs TRBV20-1 and TRBJ2-3; no clear D gene. The germline V and J ends were trimmed by 5 bases and 2 bases, with 14 bases remaining between them. The CDR3 loop spans 14 amino acids. Germline V gives CDR1 DFQATT, CDR2 SNEGSKA (reference sequence). CDR3 in DNA: TGCAGTGCTGGAGCGAGGCCCATCACAGATACGCAGTATCTT. Translation gives CSAGARPITDTQYL.